Sequencing of this T cell receptor (beta chain) was carried out in a study of Graves' ophthalmopathy and Graves' hyperthyroidism. Study-wide results and limits: The 13-signature model separated ophthalmopathy from stable hyperthyroidism at 85% to 90% sensitivity and approximately 81% specificity.

TCR beta CDR3 regions were amplified from RNA transcripts. First-round RT-PCR employed HTBI primers, with a second-round multiplex PCR after it. A single record per CDR3 protein comes from TCRdb applying MiXCR to the multiplex PCR reads. The repertoire holds about 500,000 distinct CDR3 sequences, with about 35% as singletons. Serum thyroxine and TRAb, along with clinical symptoms, thyroid ultrasound and orbital computed tomography, were what diagnosis relied on. A word on this clonotype: The target antigen is unknown.

The CDR3 length is 12 residues. Germline CDR1 SQVTM, CDR2 ANQGSEA. The source of this sequence is an adult man with Graves' hyperthyroidism. The rearrangement uses TRBV29-1 and TRBJ2-7, with TRBD1 identical over 7 bases. Sequenced: peripheral blood or thyroid tissue (not recorded which). The CDR3 DNA reads TGCAGGCTACAGGGGCGGCCCTACGAGCAGTACTTC. This encodes CRLQGRPYEQYF.